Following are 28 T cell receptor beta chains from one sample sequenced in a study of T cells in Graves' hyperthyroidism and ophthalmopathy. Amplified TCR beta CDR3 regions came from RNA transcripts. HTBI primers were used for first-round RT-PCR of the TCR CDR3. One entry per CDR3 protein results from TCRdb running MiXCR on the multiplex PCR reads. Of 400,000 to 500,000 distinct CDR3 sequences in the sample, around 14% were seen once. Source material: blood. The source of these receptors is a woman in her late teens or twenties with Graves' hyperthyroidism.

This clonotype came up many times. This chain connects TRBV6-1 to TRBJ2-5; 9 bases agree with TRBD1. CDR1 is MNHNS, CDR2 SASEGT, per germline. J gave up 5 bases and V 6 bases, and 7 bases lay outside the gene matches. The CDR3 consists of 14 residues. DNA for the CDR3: TGTGCCAGCAGCCGCCGGGACAGGGTGGAGACCCAGTACTTC. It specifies CASSRRDRVETQYF.

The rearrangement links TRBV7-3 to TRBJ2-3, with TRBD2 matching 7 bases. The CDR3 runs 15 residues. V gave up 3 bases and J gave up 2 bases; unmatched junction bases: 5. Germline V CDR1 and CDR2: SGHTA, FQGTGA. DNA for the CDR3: TGTGCCAGCAGCTTGGCCAGCGGGACCACAGATACGCAGTATTTT. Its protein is CASSLASGTTDTQYF. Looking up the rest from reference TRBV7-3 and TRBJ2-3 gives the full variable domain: GAGVSQTPSNKVTEKGKYVELRCDPISGHTALYWYRQSLGQGPEFLIYFQGTGAADDSGLPNDRFFAVRPEGSVSTLKIQRTERGDSAVYLCASSLASGTTDTQYFGPGTRLTVL.

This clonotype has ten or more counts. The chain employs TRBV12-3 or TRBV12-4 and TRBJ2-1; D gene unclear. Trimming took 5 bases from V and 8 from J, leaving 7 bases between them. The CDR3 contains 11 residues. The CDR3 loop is CASSRSYEQFF. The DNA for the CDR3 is TGTGCCAGCAGTCGCAGTTATGAGCAGTTCTTC.

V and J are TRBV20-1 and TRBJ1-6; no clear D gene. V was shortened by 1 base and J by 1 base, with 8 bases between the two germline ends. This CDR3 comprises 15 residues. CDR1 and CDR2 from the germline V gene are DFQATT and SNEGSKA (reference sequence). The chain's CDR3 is CSARVSGSYNSPLHF. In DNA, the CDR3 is TGCAGTGCTAGAGTGTCGGGGTCCTATAATTCACCCCTCCACTTT.

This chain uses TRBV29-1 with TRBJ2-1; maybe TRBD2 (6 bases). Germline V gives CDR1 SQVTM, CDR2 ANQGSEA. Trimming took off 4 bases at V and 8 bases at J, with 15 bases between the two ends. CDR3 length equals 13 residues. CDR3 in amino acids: CSVGLGVSYEQFF. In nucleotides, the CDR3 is TGCAGCGTTGGACTAGGAGTCTCCTATGAGCAGTTCTTC.

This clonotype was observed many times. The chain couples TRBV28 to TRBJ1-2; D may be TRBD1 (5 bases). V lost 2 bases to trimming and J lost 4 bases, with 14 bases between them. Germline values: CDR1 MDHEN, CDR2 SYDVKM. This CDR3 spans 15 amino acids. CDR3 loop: CASSLDPGVGYGYTF. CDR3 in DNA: TGTGCCAGCAGTTTAGACCCGGGGGTAGGCTATGGCTACACCTTC.

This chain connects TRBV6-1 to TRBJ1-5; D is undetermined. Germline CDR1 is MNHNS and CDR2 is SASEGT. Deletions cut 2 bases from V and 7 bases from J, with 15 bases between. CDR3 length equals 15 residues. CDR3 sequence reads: CASSEYGPAGQPQHF. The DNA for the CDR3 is TGTGCCAGCAGTGAATATGGGCCGGCGGGCCAGCCCCAGCATTTT.

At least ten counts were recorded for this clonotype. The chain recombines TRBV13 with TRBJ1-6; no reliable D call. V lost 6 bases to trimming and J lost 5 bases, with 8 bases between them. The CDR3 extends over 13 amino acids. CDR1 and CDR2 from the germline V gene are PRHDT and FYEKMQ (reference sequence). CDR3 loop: CASRDMNNSPLHF. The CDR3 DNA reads TGTGCCAGCAGAGACATGAATAATTCACCCCTCCACTTT.

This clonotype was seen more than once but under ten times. In nucleotides, the CDR3 is TGTGCCAGCAGCTTCCCCCTCGGGATAGCGGGAGGGGGAGATGAGCAGTTCTTC. Translated: CASSFPLGIAGGGDEQFF. V is TRBV11-2 and J is TRBJ2-1, with 11 positions matching TRBD2. The germline V gene has CDR1 SGHAT and CDR2 FQNNGV. The J segment lost 8 bases and the V segment lost 3 bases, leaving 15 bases of the junction unmatched. The CDR3 sequence is 18 residues long.

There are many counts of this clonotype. The CDR3 reads CASRSTFLYEQYV. CDR3 sequence (DNA): TGTGCCAGCCGGTCTACCTTTCTCTACGAGCAGTACGTC. The chain recombines TRBV2 with TRBJ2-7, with D uncertain. Germline loops: CDR1 SNHLY, CDR2 FYNNEI. V was clipped by 8 bases and J by 3 bases, with 14 bases between them. The CDR3 runs to 13 residues.

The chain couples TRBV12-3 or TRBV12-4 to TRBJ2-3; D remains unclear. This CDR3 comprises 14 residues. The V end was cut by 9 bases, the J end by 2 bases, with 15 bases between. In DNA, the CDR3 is TGTGCCAGTAAGACTTCGTCCAACACAGATACGCAGTATTTT. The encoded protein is CASKTSSNTDTQYF.

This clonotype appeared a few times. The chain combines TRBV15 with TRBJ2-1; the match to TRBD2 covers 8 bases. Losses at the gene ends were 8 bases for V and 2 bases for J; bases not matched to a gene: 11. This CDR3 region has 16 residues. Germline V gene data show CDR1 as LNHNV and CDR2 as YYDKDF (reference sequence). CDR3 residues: CATVPSGRLPYNEQFF. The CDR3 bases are TGTGCCACCGTCCCTAGCGGGCGTCTACCCTACAATGAGCAGTTCTTC.

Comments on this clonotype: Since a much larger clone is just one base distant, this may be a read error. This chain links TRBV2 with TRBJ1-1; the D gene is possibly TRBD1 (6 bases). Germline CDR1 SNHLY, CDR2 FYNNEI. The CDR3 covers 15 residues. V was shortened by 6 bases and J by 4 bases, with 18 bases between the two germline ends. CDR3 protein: CASRPGVIPSTEAFF. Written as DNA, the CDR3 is TGTGCCAGCAGACCAGGGGTAATTCCGAGCACTGAAGCTTTCTTT.

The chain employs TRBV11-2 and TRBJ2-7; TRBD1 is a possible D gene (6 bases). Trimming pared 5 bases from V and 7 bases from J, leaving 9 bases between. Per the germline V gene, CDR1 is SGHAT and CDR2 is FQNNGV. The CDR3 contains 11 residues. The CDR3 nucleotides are TGTGCCAGCAGCCAGGGGAAGGAGCAGTACTTC. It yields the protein CASSQGKEQYF.

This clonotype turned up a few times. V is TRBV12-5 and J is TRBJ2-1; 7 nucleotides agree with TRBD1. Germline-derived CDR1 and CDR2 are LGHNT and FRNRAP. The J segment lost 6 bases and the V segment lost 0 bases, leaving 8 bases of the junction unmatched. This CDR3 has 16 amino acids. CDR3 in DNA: TGTGCTAGTGGTTTGGTGGGACAGCTCCCGACCAATGAGCAGTTCTTC. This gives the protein CASGLVGQLPTNEQFF.

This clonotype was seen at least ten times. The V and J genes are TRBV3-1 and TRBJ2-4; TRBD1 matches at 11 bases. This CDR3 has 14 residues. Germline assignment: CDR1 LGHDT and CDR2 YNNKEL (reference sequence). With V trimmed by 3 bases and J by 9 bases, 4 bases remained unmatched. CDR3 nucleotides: TGTGCCAGCAGCCAGGACAGGGGGCTCGGCATTCAGTACTTC. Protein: CASSQDRGLGIQYF.

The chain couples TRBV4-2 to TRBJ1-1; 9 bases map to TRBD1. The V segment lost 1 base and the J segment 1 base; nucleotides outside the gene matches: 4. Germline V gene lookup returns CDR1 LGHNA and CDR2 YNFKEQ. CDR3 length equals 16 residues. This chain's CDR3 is CASSQAEGQGNTEAFF. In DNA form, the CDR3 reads TGTGCCAGCAGCCAAGCGGAGGGACAGGGGAACACTGAAGCTTTCTTT.

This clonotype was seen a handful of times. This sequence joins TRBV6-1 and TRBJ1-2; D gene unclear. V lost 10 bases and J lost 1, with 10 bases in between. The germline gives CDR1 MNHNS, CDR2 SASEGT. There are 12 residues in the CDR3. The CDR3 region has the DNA TGTGCCACCATCTTTGGTAACTATGGCTACACCTTC. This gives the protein CATIFGNYGYTF.

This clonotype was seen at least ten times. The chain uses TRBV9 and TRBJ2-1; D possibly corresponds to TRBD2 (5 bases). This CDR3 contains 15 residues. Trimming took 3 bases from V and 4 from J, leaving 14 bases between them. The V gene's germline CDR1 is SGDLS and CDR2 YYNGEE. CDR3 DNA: TGTGCCAGCAGCGCGAGAAGCGGTAGGTACAATGAGCAGTTCTTC. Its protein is CASSARSGRYNEQFF.

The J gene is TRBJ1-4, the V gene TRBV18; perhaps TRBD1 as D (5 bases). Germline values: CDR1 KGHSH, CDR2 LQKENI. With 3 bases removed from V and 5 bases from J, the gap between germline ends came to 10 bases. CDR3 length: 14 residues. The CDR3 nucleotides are TGTGCCAGCTCACCTGCGGGACGGAATGAAAAACTGTTTTTT. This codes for CASSPAGRNEKLFF.

CDR3 sequence (DNA): TGTGCCAGCAGCCTCGGGCAGGGGAAGTATTCACCCCTCCACTTT. This sequence encodes CASSLGQGKYSPLHF. The chain links TRBV3-1 to TRBJ1-6; possibly TRBD1 for D (6 bases). Germline loops: CDR1 LGHDT, CDR2 YNNKEL (reference sequence). Trimming cost V 4 bases and J 8 bases, with 15 bases left between them. There are 15 residues in the CDR3.

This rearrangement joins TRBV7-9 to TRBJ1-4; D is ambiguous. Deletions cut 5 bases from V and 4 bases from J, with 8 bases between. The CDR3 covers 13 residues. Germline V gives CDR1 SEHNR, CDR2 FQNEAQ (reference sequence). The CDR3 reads CASSTYSNEKLFF. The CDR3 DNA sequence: TGTGCCAGCAGCACGTACAGTAATGAAAAACTGTTTTTT. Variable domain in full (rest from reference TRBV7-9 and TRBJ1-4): DTGVSQNPRHKITKRGQNVTFRCDPISEHNRLYWYRQTLGQGPEFLTYFQNEAQLEKSRLLSDRFSAERPKGSFSTLEIQRTEQGDSAMYLCASSTYSNEKLFFGSGTQLSVL.

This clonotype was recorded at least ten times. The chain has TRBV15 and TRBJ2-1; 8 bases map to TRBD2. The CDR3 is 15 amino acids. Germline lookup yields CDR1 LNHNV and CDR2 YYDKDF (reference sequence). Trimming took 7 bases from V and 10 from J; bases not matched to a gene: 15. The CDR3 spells CATNPPERERREQFF. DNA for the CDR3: TGTGCCACCAACCCCCCCGAGCGGGAGAGGCGGGAGCAGTTCTTC.

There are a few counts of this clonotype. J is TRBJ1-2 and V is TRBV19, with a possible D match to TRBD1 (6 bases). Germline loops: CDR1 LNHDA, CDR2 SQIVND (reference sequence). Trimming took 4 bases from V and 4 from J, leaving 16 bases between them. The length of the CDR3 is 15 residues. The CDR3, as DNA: TGTGCCAGTAGTACTAACCAGGGGTCTGGCTATGGCTACACCTTC. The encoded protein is CASSTNQGSGYGYTF.

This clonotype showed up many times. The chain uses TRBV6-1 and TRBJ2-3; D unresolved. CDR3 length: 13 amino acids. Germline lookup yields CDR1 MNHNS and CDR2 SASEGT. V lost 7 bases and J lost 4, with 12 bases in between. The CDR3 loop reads CASKRDSADTQYF. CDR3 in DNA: TGTGCCAGCAAAAGGGATTCGGCAGATACGCAGTATTTT.

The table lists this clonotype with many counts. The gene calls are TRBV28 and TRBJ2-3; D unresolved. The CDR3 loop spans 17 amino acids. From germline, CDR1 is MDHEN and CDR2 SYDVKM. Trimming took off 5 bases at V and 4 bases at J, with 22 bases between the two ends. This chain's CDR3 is CASSPPRALYRADTQYF. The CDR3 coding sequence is TGTGCCAGCAGTCCCCCCCGGGCCCTTTATAGAGCAGATACGCAGTATTTT.

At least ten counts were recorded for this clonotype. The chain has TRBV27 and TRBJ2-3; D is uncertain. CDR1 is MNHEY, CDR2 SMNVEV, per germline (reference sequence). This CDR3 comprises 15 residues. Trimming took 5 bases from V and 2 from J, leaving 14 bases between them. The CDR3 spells CASSTGTTYTDTQYF. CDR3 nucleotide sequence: TGTGCCAGCAGTACCGGCACAACCTACACAGATACGCAGTATTTT.

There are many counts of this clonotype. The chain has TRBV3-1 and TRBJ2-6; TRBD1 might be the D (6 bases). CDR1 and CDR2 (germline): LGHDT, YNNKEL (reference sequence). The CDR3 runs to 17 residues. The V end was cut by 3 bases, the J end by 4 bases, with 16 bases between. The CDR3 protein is CASSHNVGGTGANVLTF. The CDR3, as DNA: TGTGCCAGCAGCCACAATGTAGGGGGAACAGGGGCCAACGTCCTGACTTTC. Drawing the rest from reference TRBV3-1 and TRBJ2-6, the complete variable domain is DTAVSQTPKYLVTQMGNDKSIKCEQNLGHDTMYWYKQDSKKFLKIMFSYNNKELIINETVPNRFSPKSPDKAHLNLHINSLELGDSAVYFCASSHNVGGTGANVLTFGAGSRLTVL.